This T cell receptor beta chain was sequenced during a study of PD-L1 blockade in urothelial cancer. Overall study context: Blood gave a median 141,255 T cells.

The V end was cut by 5 bases, the J end by 3 bases, with 9 bases between. Germline lookup yields CDR1 SGHRS and CDR2 YFSETQ. CDR3 length equals 12 residues. Described time point: peripheral blood 6 weeks after treatment start. The diagnosis in patients was locally advanced or metastatic urothelial carcinoma. Patient sample counts ranged from 1 to 8, pretreatment and on-treatment. Some clones are missing from TCRdb's copy, which holds only in-frame ones; the method was immunoSEQ multiplex PCR. The profile shows some 120,000 clones, about 89% of them singletons. The sample was PBMCs, taken around atezolizumab (anti-PD-L1) treatment. The receptor was derived from a man aged 55 to 70 with urothelial cancer. This chain connects TRBV5-1 to TRBJ2-7, with a possible D match to TRBD1 (6 bases). The CDR3 DNA reads as TGCGCCAGCAGGGCGGACAGCTACGAGCAGTACTTC. Translated: CASRADSYEQYF.